A selection of T cell receptor beta chains follows, all from one sample in a study of monozygotic twins with inflammatory bowel disease. Using the 5' RACE reads, TCRdb records one entry per CDR3 protein without DNA. The listing records about 440,000 distinct CDR3 sequences. Material: blood. Receptors were obtained from a human donor with ulcerative colitis or Crohn's disease, or a healthy co-twin of an affected twin (not recorded which). Each CDR3 is given with its conserved first and last residue.

TRBJ2-7,TRBV27,CASSQGQSSYEQYF
TRBJ2-6,TRBV7-2,CASSSDRAGANVLTF
TRBJ1-4,TRBV18,CASSPQTGTPNEKLFF
TRBJ2-5,TRBV20-1,CSARGGGAQETQYF
TRBJ1-6,TRBV7-3,CASSLGGAGDSPLHF
TRBJ2-7,TRBV20-1,CSASVAVRYEQYF
TRBJ2-2,TRBV5-1,CASSLEWTNTGELFF
TRBJ1-6,TRBV7-9,CASSSGTSSSSPLHF
TRBJ2-5,TRBV11-1,CASSWQPSGGQETQYF
TRBJ2-2,TRBV5-1,CASSLALASGSLGTGELFF
TRBJ2-1,TRBV7-2,CASSLDSTSGGRNEQFF
TRBJ1-3,TRBV7-2,CASSYAGNTIYF
TRBJ1-1,TRBV5-4,CASSLVGGEDTEAFF
TRBJ1-5,TRBV6-1,CASSPGHPENQPQHF
TRBJ2-2,TRBV6-5,CASSYSVKNTGELFF
TRBJ1-2,TRBV6-2/TRBV6-3,CASSPLRTAYGYTF
TRBJ1-1,TRBV5-1,CASNYPDRVGTEAFF
TRBJ2-7,TRBV7-9,CASSSAGTSGPAYEQYF
TRBJ1-4,TRBV7-2,CASSLRAGAPNEKLFF
TRBJ2-7,TRBV15,CATSSQLAGGSYEQYF
TRBJ2-7,TRBV7-9,CASSSQGVYEQYF
TRBJ1-1,TRBV4-3,CASSPPGWNTEAFF
TRBJ1-1,TRBV7-9,CASSLSQGGPFTEAFF
TRBJ1-1,TRBV12-3/TRBV12-4,CASRKGQMNTEAFF
TRBJ1-2,TRBV29-1,CSVEDRKGGYTF
TRBJ1-1,TRBV5-1,CASSFGQSMNTEAFF
TRBJ1-2,TRBV7-2,CASSLAGTVYGYTF
TRBJ2-2,TRBV7-8,CASSLGTLAGRNTGELFF
TRBJ2-7,TRBV7-9,CASSEWGETYEQYF
TRBJ2-1,TRBV2,CASSQTGGARGEQFF
TRBJ1-2,TRBV12-3/TRBV12-4,CASSLSGLGYTF
TRBJ2-1,TRBV20-1,CSASWAGAYNEQFF
TRBJ2-1,TRBV7-2,CASSPNRGISYNEQFF
TRBJ1-3,TRBV5-1,CASSARPSSGNTIYF
TRBJ1-4,TRBV4-1,CASSRSGGPEKLFF
TRBJ1-1,TRBV19,CASRTRQGSFEAFF
TRBJ2-1,TRBV2,CARDRVGDEQFF
TRBJ2-7,TRBV20-1,CSAGSGAYEQYF
TRBJ1-1,TRBV5-1,CASSPTGQLWSGEAFF
TRBJ2-1,TRBV14,CASSQLSGGTYNEQFF
TRBJ1-1,TRBV25-1,CASRSSLGRANTEAFF
TRBJ2-5,TRBV4-3,CASSQEPPGTSGETQYF
TRBJ1-1,TRBV29-1,CSVEQGALNTEAFF
TRBJ2-7,TRBV5-1,CASSLDAGKYEQYF
TRBJ2-1,TRBV5-1,CASSLEGPSGGTHNEQFF
TRBJ2-7,TRBV29-1,CSVVGTGNYEQYF
TRBJ2-7,TRBV5-6,CASRLRRNPSYEQYF
TRBJ2-7,TRBV29-1,CSVNGPPPHEQYF